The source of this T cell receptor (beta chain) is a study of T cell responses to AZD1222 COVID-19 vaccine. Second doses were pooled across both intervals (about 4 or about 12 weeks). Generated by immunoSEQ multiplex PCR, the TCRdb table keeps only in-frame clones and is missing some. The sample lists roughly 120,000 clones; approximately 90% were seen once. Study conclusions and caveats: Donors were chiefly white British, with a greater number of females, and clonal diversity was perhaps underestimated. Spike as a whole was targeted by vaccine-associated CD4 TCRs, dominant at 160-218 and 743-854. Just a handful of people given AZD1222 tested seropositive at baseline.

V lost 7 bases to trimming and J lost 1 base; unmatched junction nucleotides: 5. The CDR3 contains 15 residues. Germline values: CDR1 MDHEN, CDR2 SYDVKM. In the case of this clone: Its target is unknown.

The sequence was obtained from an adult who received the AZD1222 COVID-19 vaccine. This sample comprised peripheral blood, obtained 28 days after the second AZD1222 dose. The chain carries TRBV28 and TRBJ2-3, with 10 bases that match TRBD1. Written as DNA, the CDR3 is TGTGCCAGCATTCGACAGGGGGCGGGCACAGATACGCAGTATTTT. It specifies CASIRQGAGTDTQYF.